This T cell receptor beta chain was observed in a study of cytomegalovirus exposure and HLA in healthy donors. Whole-study findings and limits: Highly shared variants forming one cluster were likely a sequencing artifact. Accurate HLA-A and HLA-B prediction from TCR beta sequences was reported for most subjects.

PCR employed 60 Vbeta and 13 Jbeta primers. Assay: immunoSEQ multiplex PCR; the TCRdb copy retains only in-frame clones and omits some. The table includes roughly 100,000 clones, about 75% detected once. The germline V gene has CDR1 SGHTS and CDR2 YDEGEE. V lost 3 bases to trimming and J lost 7 bases; unmatched junction nucleotides: 8. The CDR3 is 14 amino acids. As concerns this clone: Its antigen is as yet unknown.

This chain joins TRBV5-8 and TRBJ1-2, with 8 bases lining up with TRBD1. Sequencing was performed on PBMCs. The sequence was collected from a male donor in good health and CMV-seropositive. The CDR3 DNA follows: TGTGCCAGCAGCTCGGGACAGGTAGTATCTGGCTACACCTTC. Amino acids: CASSSGQVVSGYTF.